Below, 23 T cell receptor beta chains from the same sample are listed, as sequenced in a study of CD8+ T cells in alopecia areata. The sequencing template was cDNA reverse transcribed from extracted RNA. Measured with immunoSEQ multiplex PCR; TCRdb has only the in-frame clones, and not every one. The profile shows roughly 250,000 clones, 65% to 70% of them singletons. The source material was CD4+ T cells sorted from blood, sampled at week 0. The receptors derive from a human donor with alopecia areata.

This clone was recorded a few times. V and J are TRBV30 and TRBJ1-6, with D possibly matching TRBD1 (5 bases). Deletions cut 0 bases from V and 9 bases from J, with 12 bases between. This CDR3 has 14 residues. The germline V gene has CDR1 GTSNPN and CDR2 SVGIG (reference sequence). This CDR3 reads CAWSVWAGTSPLHF. The CDR3 nucleotides are TGTGCCTGGAGTGTATGGGCAGGGACTTCACCCCTCCACTTT. Looking up the rest from reference TRBV30 and TRBJ1-6 gives the full variable domain: SQTIHQWPATLVQPVGSPLSLECTVEGTSNPNLYWYRQAAGRGLQLLFYSVGIGQISSEVPQNLSASRPQDRQFILSSKKLLLSDSGFYLCAWSVWAGTSPLHFGNGTRLTVT.

The chain couples TRBV29-1 to TRBJ1-1; a possible D gene is TRBD1 (5 bases). Germline CDR1 is SQVTM and CDR2 is ANQGSEA. CDR3 size: 13 residues. The V end lost 7 bases, the J end lost 1 base, and 13 bases lay between the germline ends. The CDR3 region has the DNA TGCAGCGCCTCAGGGTCTACGAACACTGAAGCTTTCTTT. Translating gives CSASGSTNTEAFF.

The rearrangement joins TRBV7-9 to TRBJ2-3, with 11 bases matching TRBD1. The V segment lost 5 bases and the J segment 1 base; nucleotides outside the gene matches: 8. Germline V lookup: CDR1 SEHNR, CDR2 FQNEAQ (reference sequence). The CDR3 totals 17 residues. CDR3 nucleotides: TGTGCCAGCAGCCCAGGGACAGGGGGGCAAGGCACAGATACGCAGTATTTT. It codes for CASSPGTGGQGTDTQYF. The full variable domain, with the rest looked up from reference TRBV7-9 and TRBJ2-3, is DTGVSQNPRHKITKRGQNVTFRCDPISEHNRLYWYRQTLGQGPEFLTYFQNEAQLEKSRLLSDRFSAERPKGSFSTLEIQRTEQGDSAMYLCASSPGTGGQGTDTQYFGPGTRLTVL.

The V and J genes are TRBV4-3 and TRBJ2-5; the D is unclear. The germline gives CDR1 LGHNA, CDR2 YSLEER. The CDR3 length is 13 residues. V lost 0 bases and J lost 1, with 3 bases in between. The CDR3 bases are TGCGCCAGCAGCCAAGATGTCCAAGAGACCCAGTACTTC. Translated, it gives CASSQDVQETQYF.

This clone was observed a handful of times. The same CDR3 arises from other DNA sequences in this sample as well. V usage is TRBV29-1 and J usage is TRBJ1-2; no clear D. The germline V and J ends were trimmed by 0 bases and 7 bases, with 9 bases remaining between them. CDR1 and CDR2 (germline): SQVTM, ANQGSEA. The CDR3 sequence is 12 residues long. CDR3 bases: TGCAGCGTTGAAGATTCAGGTTCTGGCTACACCTTC. Translating it yields CSVEDSGSGYTF.

The rearrangement uses TRBV5-1 and TRBJ2-7; 8 nucleotides match TRBD1. CDR1 and CDR2 (germline): SGHRS, YFSETQ. V gave up 4 bases and J gave up 5 bases; unmatched junction bases: 11. The CDR3 contains 15 residues. The CDR3 DNA reads TGCGCCAGCAGCCCCAGGGGACAGGACGGTAACGAGCAGTACTTC. Translation: CASSPRGQDGNEQYF.

The V gene is TRBV29-1, the J gene TRBJ2-3, with a weak D call TRBD2 (6 bases). Deletions cut 7 bases from V and 0 bases from J, with 11 bases between. This CDR3 contains 13 residues. In germline, CDR1 is SQVTM, CDR2 ANQGSEA. CDR3 coding DNA: TGCAGCGCCCGAGCGGGTAGCACAGATACGCAGTATTTT. Its protein product is CSARAGSTDTQYF.

CDR3 in amino acids: CSVWLGVSYNEQFF. The CDR3 coding sequence is TGCAGCGTGTGGCTAGGAGTTTCCTACAATGAGCAGTTCTTC. The chain employs TRBV29-1 and TRBJ2-1; no definite D call. V lost 6 bases to trimming and J lost 1 base, with 13 bases between them. Germline V gene sequence: CDR1 SQVTM, CDR2 ANQGSEA. CDR3 length: 14 amino acids.

The genes are TRBV19 and TRBJ2-5; D perhaps matches TRBD1 (6 bases). Deletions cut 3 bases from V and 2 bases from J, with 10 bases between. The CDR3 extends over 14 amino acids. The germline gives CDR1 LNHDA, CDR2 SQIVND (reference sequence). This CDR3 is CASSMEDSQETQYF. The DNA of the CDR3 is TGTGCCAGTAGTATGGAGGACAGTCAAGAGACCCAGTACTTC.

The V gene is TRBV7-2, the J gene TRBJ2-2, with D perhaps TRBD1 or TRBD2 (5 bases each). Germline CDR1 reads SGHTA; CDR2 reads FQGNSA. V was pared by 5 bases and J by 6 bases, with 16 bases between. The length of the CDR3 is 15 residues. This chain's CDR3 is CASSPTGTLPGELFF. CDR3 in DNA: TGTGCCAGCAGCCCAACCGGGACCCTTCCCGGGGAGCTGTTTTTT. Full variable domain (remainder filled in from reference TRBV7-2 and TRBJ2-2): GAGVSQSPSNKVTEKGKDVELRCDPISGHTALYWYRQSLGQGLEFLIYFQGNSAPDKSGLPSDRFSAERTGGSVSTLTIQRTQQEDSAVYLCASSPTGTLPGELFFGEGSRLTVL.

J is TRBJ2-3 and V is TRBV5-1; D is tentatively TRBD1 or TRBD2 (5 bases each). The V gene lost 2 bases and the J gene lost 5 bases, with 12 bases spanning the gap. CDR1 and CDR2 (germline): SGHRS, YFSETQ. This CDR3 has 14 residues. The CDR3 protein is CASSFRQRLDTQYF. DNA for the CDR3: TGCGCCAGCAGCTTTCGACAGCGGTTAGATACGCAGTATTTT.

In this sample, this clone turned up many times. The chain combines TRBV2 with TRBJ1-4, with unresolved D. This CDR3 is built from 13 residues. Germline CDR1 and CDR2: SNHLY and FYNNEI. Trimming removed 8 bases from V and 4 bases from J, with 11 bases in between. The CDR3 sequence: CASGRAHNEKLFF. DNA for the CDR3: TGTGCCAGCGGTCGGGCCCATAATGAAAAACTGTTTTTT.

This clone was detected a few times. The chain employs TRBV7-2 and TRBJ2-7; TRBD1 aligns across 7 bases. From germline, CDR1 is SGHTA and CDR2 FQGNSA. This CDR3 comprises 14 residues. The V and J ends lost 4 bases and 2 bases, in that order; junction bases with no gene match: 5. The CDR3 coding sequence is TGTGCCAGCAGCTCCAGACAGGGAGCCTACGAGCAGTACTTC. Translation gives CASSSRQGAYEQYF.

The rearrangement links TRBV2 to TRBJ2-7, with D tentatively TRBD1 (6 bases). CDR3 length: 14 residues. The V end lost 6 bases, the J end lost 0 bases, and 12 bases lay between the germline ends. From germline, CDR1 is SNHLY and CDR2 FYNNEI. Written as DNA, the CDR3 is TGTGCCAGCAGCGACCAGGGGTACTCCTACGAGCAGTACTTC. This sequence encodes CASSDQGYSYEQYF.

The genes are TRBV30 and TRBJ2-3, with no clear D. Germline CDR1 GTSNPN, CDR2 SVGIG (reference sequence). The CDR3 consists of 12 residues. Trimming took off 7 bases at V and 1 base at J, with 9 bases between the two ends. The CDR3 sequence: CALDPGTDTQYF. CDR3 in DNA: TGTGCCTTAGACCCAGGCACAGATACGCAGTATTTT.

The gene calls are TRBV30 and TRBJ2-7, with 7 bases identical to TRBD1. V dropped 3 bases and J dropped 5; count of bases not matched to a gene: 1. Germline CDR1 reads GTSNPN; CDR2 reads SVGIG (reference sequence). The CDR3 totals 11 residues. The CDR3, as DNA: TGTGCCTGGAGGGGGACAGACGAGCAGTACTTC. Amino acid sequence: CAWRGTDEQYF.

V gene TRBV7-2 combines with J gene TRBJ2-5; TRBD1 or TRBD2 may be the D gene (5 bases each). The germline gives CDR1 SGHTA, CDR2 FQGNSA. V gave up 2 bases and J gave up 3 bases, with 16 bases separating them. This CDR3 has 16 residues. Here the CDR3 reads CASSLRRPGREETQYF. CDR3 coding DNA: TGTGCCAGCAGCTTAAGACGCCCGGGACGGGAAGAGACCCAGTACTTC.

This clone has only one observation. The junction and the germline gene differ at one end; a read error may be behind it. The chain joins TRBV7-9 to TRBJ2-3; 7 bases are shared with TRBD2. Germline V gives CDR1 SEHNR, CDR2 FQNEAQ (reference sequence). CDR3 length: 14 amino acids. The CDR3 here is CASSAGVGTDTRYF. CDR3 coding DNA: TGTGCCAGCAGCGCGGGGGTGGGCACAGATACGCGGTATTTT. The full variable domain, rest sourced from reference TRBV7-9 and TRBJ2-3, is DTGVSQNPRHKITKRGQNVTFRCDPISEHNRLYWYRQTLGQGPEFLTYFQNEAQLEKSRLLSDRFSAERPKGSFSTLEIQRTEQGDSAMYLCASSAGVGTDTRYFGPGTRLTVL.

The chain combines TRBV29-1 with TRBJ1-4; D not certain. V lost 5 bases to trimming and J lost 8 bases, with 6 bases between them. The CDR3 has 10 amino acids. The germline V gene has CDR1 SQVTM and CDR2 ANQGSEA. DNA for the CDR3: TGCAGCGTTTGGAGCGAAAAACTGTTTTTT. As protein: CSVWSEKLFF.

The V and J genes are TRBV5-6 and TRBJ2-3, with no clear D. Germline lookup yields CDR1 SGHDT and CDR2 YYEEEE. With 7 bases removed from V and 0 bases from J, the gap between germline ends came to 6 bases. The CDR3 runs to 12 residues. The CDR3 sequence: CASGYSTDTQYF. The CDR3 DNA reads as TGTGCCAGCGGCTACAGCACAGATACGCAGTATTTT.

In DNA, the CDR3 is TGTGCCAGCGGTTATACGCCCCAGAGGTCCTACGAGCAGTACTTC. The encoded protein is CASGYTPQRSYEQYF. This sequence joins TRBV2 and TRBJ2-7, with no clear D. The V gene lost 8 bases and the J gene lost 1 base, with 18 bases spanning the gap. CDR1 and CDR2 (germline): SNHLY, FYNNEI. This CDR3 spans 15 amino acids.

The table lists this clone with a count of one. Its ends do not fully match the called genes, so a read error is possible. The chain joins TRBV30 to TRBJ2-7; TRBD1 matches 7 bases. This CDR3 has 11 residues. Germline assignment: CDR1 GTSNPN and CDR2 SVGIG (reference sequence). The CDR3 protein is CAWSLGQANWF. The CDR3 nucleotides are TGTGCCTGGAGCCTTGGACAGGCGAACTGGTTC.

The chain joins TRBV11-2 to TRBJ2-7; D not certain. From germline, CDR1 is SGHAT and CDR2 FQNNGV. With 1 base removed from V and 4 bases from J, the gap between germline ends came to 5 bases. The CDR3 contains 12 residues. This CDR3 is CASSLVRYEQYF. The CDR3 nucleotides are TGTGCCAGCAGCTTAGTCCGATACGAGCAGTACTTC.